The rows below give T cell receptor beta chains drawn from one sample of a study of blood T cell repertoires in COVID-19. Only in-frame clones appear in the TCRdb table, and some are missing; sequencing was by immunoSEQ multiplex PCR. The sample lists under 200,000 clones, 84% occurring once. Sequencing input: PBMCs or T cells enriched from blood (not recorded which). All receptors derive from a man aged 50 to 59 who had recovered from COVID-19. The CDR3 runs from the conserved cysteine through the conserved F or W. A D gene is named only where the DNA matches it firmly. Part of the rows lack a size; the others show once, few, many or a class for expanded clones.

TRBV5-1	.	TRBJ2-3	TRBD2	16	TGCGCCAGCAGCCTGGTTCTAGCGGGGGGGCAAGATACGCAGTATTTT	CASSLVLAGGQDTQYF
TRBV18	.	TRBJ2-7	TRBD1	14	TGTGCCAGCTCACTCAGACAGGGCACCTACGAGCAGTACTTC	CASSLRQGTYEQYF
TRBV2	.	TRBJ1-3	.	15	TGTGCCAGCAGTGCACAGACCCGCTCTGGAAACACCATATATTTT	CASSAQTRSGNTIYF
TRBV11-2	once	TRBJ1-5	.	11	TGTGCCAGCAGCCCCCGGGGGCCCCAGCATTTT	CASSPRGPQHF
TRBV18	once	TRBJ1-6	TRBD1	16	TGTGCCAGCTCACCGGCACAGGGGCTTAGGGATTCACCCCTCCACTTT	CASSPAQGLRDSPLHF
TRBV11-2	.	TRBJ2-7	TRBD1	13	TGTGCCAGCAGCGACAGGGACCCCTACGAGCAGTACTTC	CASSDRDPYEQYF
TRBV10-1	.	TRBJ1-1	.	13	TGCGCCAGCAGTGAAACAGTGAACACTGAAGCTTTCTTT	CASSETVNTEAFF
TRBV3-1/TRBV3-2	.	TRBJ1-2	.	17	TGTGCCAGCAGCCCGCGGGGCGCTTTTGATACTACTAATGGCTACACCTTC	CASSPRGAFDTTNGYTF
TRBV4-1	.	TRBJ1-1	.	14	TGCGCCAGCAGCCAACAGGGACTAGGGACTGAAGCTTTCTTT	CASSQQGLGTEAFF
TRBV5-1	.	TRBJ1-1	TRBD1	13	TGCGCCAGCAGGGGACAGGGGAACACTGAAGCTTTCTTT	CASRGQGNTEAFF
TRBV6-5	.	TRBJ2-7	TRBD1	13	TGTGCCAGCCGGGACAGGGGTGCTACAGAGCAGTACTTC	CASRDRGATEQYF
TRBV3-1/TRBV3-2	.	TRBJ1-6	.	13	TGTGCCAGCAGCCAAGGGGCCAGTTCACCCCTCCACTTT	CASSQGASSPLHF
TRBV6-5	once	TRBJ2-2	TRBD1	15	TGTGCCAGCGTTACTGCGGCAGGGGGAACCGGGGAGCTGTTTTTT	CASVTAAGGTGELFF
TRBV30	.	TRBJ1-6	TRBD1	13	TGTGCCTACTCGGACAGGGAAAAGTCACCCCTCCACTTT	CAYSDREKSPLHF
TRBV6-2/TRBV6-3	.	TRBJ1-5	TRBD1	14	TGTGCCAGCAGTGGGCAGGGGGGAAATCAGCCCCAGCATTTT	CASSGQGGNQPQHF
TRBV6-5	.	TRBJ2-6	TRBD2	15	TGTGCCAGCACCGTAAGCGGGATCTCGGCCAACGTCCTGACTTTC	CASTVSGISANVLTF
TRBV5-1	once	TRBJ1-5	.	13	TGCGCCAGCAGCTTCGGACAGAATCAGCCCCAGCATTTT	CASSFGQNQPQHF
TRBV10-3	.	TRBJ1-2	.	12	TGTGCCATCATGTCAGCTAACTATGGCTACACCTTC	CAIMSANYGYTF
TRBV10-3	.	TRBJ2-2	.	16	TGTGCCATCAGTGAGTCGGCGACAGGTGTAACCGGGGAGCTGTTTTTT	CAISESATGVTGELFF
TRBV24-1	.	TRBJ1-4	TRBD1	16	TGTGCCACCAGTGATCACCCCGACAGGGGACAAGGAAAACTGTTTTTT	CATSDHPDRGQGKLFF
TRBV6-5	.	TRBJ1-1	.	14	TGTGCCAGCAGGAAAGGGGCCAAGGGGGTCGAAGCTTTCTTT	CASRKGAKGVEAFF
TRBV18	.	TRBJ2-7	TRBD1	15	TGTGCCAGCTCACCGGACAGGGGCCGCGCCGAGAAGCAGTACTTC	CASSPDRGRAEKQYF
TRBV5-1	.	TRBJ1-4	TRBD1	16	TGCGCCAGCAGCCCGGGACAGGGGCCAACTAATGAAAAACTGTTTTTT	CASSPGQGPTNEKLFF
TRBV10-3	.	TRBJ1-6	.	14	TGTGCCATCAGTAAGGGCCTGGGAGAGTCACCCCTCCACTTT	CAISKGLGESPLHF
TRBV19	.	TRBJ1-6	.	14	TGTGCTACCACCACAGGGACCTATAATTCACCCCTCCACTTT	CATTTGTYNSPLHF
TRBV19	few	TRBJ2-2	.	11	TGTGCCAGCAGAACAGCCGGTGAGCTGTTTTTT	CASRTAGELFF
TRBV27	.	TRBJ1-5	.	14	TGTGCCAGCAGTCCTTACAGGCCTAATCAGCCCCAGCATTTT	CASSPYRPNQPQHF
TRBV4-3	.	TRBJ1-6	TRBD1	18	TGCGCCAGCAGCCAAGATGGCCCCGGGACAGGGGGCTTTTCACCCCTCCACTTT	CASSQDGPGTGGFSPLHF
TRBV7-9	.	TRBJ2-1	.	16	TGTGCCAGCAGCCCTATCGGGTTGGGGGGAGACAATGAGCAGTTCTTC	CASSPIGLGGDNEQFF
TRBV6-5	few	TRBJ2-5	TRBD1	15	TGTGCCAGCAGTCTGGCCAGGGGGCCCCAAGAGACCCAGTACTTC	CASSLARGPQETQYF
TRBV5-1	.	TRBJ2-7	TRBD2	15	TGCGCCAGCAGCTTGGATTTCGGGGGGGCCTACGAGCAGTACTTC	CASSLDFGGAYEQYF
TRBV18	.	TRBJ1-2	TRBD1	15	TGTGCCAGCCGAATAGGACAGGGGCAAAACTATGGCTACACCTTC	CASRIGQGQNYGYTF
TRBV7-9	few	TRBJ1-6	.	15	TGTGCCAGCAGCGTAACTCCAGGGGTCTGGTCACCCCTCCACTTT	CASSVTPGVWSPLHF
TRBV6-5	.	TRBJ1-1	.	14	TGTGCCAGCAGTTACGGGGCAGGGTACACTGAAGCTTTCTTT	CASSYGAGYTEAFF
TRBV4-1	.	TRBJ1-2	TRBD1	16	TGCGCCAGCAGCCAGGGATTAGCCGGGACAGGTTTTGGCTACACCTTC	CASSQGLAGTGFGYTF
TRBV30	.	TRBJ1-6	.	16	TGTGCCTGGGCCAATCAACAGGGCTCCTATAATTCACCCCTCCACTTT	CAWANQQGSYNSPLHF
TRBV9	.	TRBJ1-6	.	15	TGTGCCAGCAGCGTAGGGGGGACAACCAATTCACCCCTCCACTTT	CASSVGGTTNSPLHF
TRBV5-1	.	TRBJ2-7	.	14	TGCGCCAGCAGCTTCGGGACGGGAGCCTACGAGCAGTACTTC	CASSFGTGAYEQYF
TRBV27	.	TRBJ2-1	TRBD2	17	TGTGCCAGCAGAGGGGTAGCGGGGGGGCATTCCTACAATGAGCAGTTCTTC	CASRGVAGGHSYNEQFF
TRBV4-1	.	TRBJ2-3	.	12	TGCGCCAGCAGCCGGCCCACAGATACGCAGTATTTT	CASSRPTDTQYF
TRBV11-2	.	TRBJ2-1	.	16	TGTGCCAGCAGCGTGCGTGGCGACAGCTCCTACAATGAGCAGTTCTTC	CASSVRGDSSYNEQFF
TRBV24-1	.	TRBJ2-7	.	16	TGTGCCACCAGTGACCCCTTGCGGGGCCATCCCTACGAGCAGTACTTC	CATSDPLRGHPYEQYF